This T cell receptor (beta chain) came from a study of blood T cell repertoires in COVID-19. Across the whole study: Acute-phase and convalescent COVID-19 samples originated in the United States, Italy and Spain.

Clones were sequenced by immunoSEQ multiplex PCR, and TCRdb holds only the in-frame ones, with some missing. The table records about 380,000 clones, 88% of them present only once. The specimen was PBMCs or T cells enriched from blood (not recorded which). This clonotype was obtained from a woman aged 18-35 years who had recovered from COVID-19.

CDR3 bases: TGTGCCATCAGTGGTGGGACGCTAGCGATCAGTTCCTACAATGAGCAGTTCTTC. As protein: CAISGGTLAISSYNEQFF. V is TRBV10-3 and J is TRBJ2-1; D possibly corresponds to TRBD2 (6 bases). Germline V gene data show CDR1 as ENHRY and CDR2 as SYGVKD. This CDR3 contains 18 residues. The V gene lost 4 bases and the J gene lost 1 base, with 20 bases spanning the gap.